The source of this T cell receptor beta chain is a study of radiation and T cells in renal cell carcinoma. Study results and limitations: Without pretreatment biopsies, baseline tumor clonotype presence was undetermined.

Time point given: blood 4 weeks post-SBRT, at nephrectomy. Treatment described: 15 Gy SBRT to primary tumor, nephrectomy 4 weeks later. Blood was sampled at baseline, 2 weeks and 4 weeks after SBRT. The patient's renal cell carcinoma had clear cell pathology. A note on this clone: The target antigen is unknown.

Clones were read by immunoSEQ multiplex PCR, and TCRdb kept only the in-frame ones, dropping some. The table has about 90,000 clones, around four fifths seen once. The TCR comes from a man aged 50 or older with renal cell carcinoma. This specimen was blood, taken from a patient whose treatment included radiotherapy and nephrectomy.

CDR3: CASETGYSNQPQHF. In nucleotides, the CDR3 is TGCGCCAGCGAAACAGGGTATAGCAATCAGCCCCAGCATTTT. The chain carries TRBV4-1 and TRBJ1-5, with D maybe TRBD1 (6 bases). V lost 8 bases and J lost 0, with 11 bases in between. The CDR3 runs 14 residues. Germline V gene lookup returns CDR1 MGHRA and CDR2 YSYEKL.